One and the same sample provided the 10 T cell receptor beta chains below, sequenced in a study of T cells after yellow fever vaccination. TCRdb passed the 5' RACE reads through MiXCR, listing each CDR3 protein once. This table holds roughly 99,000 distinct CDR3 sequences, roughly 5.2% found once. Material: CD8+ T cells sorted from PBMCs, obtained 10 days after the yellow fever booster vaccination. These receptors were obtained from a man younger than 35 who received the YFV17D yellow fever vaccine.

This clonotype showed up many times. The CDR3 is CASSPARGGNTDTQYF. Here the CDR3 DNA reads TGTGCCAGCAGCCCCGCCCGGGGCGGAAACACAGATACGCAGTATTTT. V is TRBV7-3 and J is TRBJ2-3; tentatively, D is TRBD1 or TRBD2 (5 bases each). From germline, CDR1 is SGHTA and CDR2 FQGTGA. V gave up 5 bases and J gave up 2 bases, with 17 bases separating them. CDR3 size: 16 residues.

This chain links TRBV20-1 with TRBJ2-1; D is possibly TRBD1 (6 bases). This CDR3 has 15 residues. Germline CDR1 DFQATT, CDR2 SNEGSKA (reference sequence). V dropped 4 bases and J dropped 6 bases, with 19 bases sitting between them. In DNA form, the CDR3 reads TGCAGTGCTACAATCACAGGGTCCCTCCTCAATGAGCAGTTCTTC. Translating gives CSATITGSLLNEQFF.

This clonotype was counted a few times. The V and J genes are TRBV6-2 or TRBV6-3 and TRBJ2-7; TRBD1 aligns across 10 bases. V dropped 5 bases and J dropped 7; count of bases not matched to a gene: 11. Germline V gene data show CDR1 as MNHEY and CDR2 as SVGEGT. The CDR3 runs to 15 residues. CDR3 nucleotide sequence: TGTGCCAGCAGTCTCGCCCTGGACAGGGGGTTTGAGCAGTACTTC. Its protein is CASSLALDRGFEQYF.

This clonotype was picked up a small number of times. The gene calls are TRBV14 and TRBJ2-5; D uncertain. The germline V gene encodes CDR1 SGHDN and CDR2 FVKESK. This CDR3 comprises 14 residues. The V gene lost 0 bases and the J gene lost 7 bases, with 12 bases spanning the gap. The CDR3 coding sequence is TGTGCCAGCAGCCAAGATTCCTTCTTCGGGACCCAGTACTTC. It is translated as CASSQDSFFGTQYF. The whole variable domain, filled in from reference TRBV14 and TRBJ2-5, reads EAGVTQFPSHSVIEKGQTVTLRCDPISGHDNLYWYRRVMGKEIKFLLHFVKESKQDESGMPNNRFLAERTGGTYSTLKVQPAELEDSGVYFCASSQDSFFGTQYFGPGTRLLVL.

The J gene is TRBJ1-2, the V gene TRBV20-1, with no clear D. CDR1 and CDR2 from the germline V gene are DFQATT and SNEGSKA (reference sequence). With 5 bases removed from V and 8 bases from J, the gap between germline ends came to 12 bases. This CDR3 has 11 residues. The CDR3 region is CSALKIEGYTF. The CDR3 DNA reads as TGCAGTGCTCTTAAGATTGAGGGCTACACCTTC.

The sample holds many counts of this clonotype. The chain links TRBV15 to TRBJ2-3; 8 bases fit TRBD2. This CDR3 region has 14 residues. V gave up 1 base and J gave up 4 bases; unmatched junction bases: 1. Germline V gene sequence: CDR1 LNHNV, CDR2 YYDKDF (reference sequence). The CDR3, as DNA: TGTGCCACCAGCAGAGGCGGGGGGCCAGATACGCAGTATTTT. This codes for CATSRGGGPDTQYF.

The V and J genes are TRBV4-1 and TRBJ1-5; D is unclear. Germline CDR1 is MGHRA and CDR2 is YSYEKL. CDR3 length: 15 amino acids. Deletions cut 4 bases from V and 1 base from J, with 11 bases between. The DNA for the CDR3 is TGCGCCAGCAGCCCCCGACATATCAGCAATCAGCCCCAGCATTTT. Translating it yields CASSPRHISNQPQHF.

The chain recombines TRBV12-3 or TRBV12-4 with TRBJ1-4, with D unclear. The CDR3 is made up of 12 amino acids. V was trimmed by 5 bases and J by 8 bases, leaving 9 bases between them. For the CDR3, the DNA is TGTGCCAGCAGTACCGCTGTAGAAAAACTGTTTTTT. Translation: CASSTAVEKLFF.

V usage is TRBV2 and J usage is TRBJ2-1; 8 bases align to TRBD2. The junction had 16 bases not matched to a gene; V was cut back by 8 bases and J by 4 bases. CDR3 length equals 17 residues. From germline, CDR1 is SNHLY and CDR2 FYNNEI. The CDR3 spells CASSLSILAGGYNEQFF. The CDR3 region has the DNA TGTGCCAGCTCTCTCTCTATCCTGGCGGGGGGTTACAATGAGCAGTTCTTC.

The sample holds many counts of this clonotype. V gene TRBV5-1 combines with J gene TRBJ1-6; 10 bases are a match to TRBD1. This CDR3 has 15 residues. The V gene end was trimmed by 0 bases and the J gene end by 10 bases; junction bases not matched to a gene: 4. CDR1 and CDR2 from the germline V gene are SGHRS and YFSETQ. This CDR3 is CASSLGDRGKSPLHF. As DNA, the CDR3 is TGCGCCAGCAGCTTGGGGGACAGGGGTAAATCACCCCTCCACTTT.